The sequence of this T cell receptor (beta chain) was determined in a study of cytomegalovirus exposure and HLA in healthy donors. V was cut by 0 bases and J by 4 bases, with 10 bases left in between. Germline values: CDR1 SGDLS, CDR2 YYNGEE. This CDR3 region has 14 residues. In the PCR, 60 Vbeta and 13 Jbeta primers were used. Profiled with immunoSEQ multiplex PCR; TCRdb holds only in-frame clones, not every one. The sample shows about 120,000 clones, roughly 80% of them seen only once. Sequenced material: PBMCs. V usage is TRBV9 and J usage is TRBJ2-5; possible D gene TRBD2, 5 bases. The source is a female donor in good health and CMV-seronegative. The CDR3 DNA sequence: TGTGCCAGCAGCGTAGCGGGGATCGGAGAGACCCAGTACTTC. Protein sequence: CASSVAGIGETQYF.